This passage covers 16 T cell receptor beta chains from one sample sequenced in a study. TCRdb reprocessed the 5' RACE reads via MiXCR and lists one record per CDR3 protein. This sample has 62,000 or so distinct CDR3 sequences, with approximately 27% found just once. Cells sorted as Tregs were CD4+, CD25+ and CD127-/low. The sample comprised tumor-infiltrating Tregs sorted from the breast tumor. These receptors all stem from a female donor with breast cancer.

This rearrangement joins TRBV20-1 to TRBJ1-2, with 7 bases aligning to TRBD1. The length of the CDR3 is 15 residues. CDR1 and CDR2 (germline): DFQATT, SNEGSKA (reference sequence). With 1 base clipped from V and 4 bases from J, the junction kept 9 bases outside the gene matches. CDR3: CSARGDSGTFYGYTF. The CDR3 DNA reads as TGCAGTGCTAGAGGGGACAGTGGAACCTTCTATGGCTACACCTTC.

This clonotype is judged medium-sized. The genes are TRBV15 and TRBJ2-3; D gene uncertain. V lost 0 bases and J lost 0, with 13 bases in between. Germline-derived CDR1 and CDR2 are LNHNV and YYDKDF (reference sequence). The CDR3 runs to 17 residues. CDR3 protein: CATSRDGRRISTDTQYF. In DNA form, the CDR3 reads TGTGCCACCAGCAGAGATGGGCGGAGAATTAGCACAGATACGCAGTATTTT.

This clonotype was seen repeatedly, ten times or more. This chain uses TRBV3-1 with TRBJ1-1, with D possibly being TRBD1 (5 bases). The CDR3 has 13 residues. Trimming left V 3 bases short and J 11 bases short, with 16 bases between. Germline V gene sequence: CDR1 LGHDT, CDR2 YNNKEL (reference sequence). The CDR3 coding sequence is TGTGCCAGCAGCCAGGGGGACTGGGGGTCGGCTTTCTTT. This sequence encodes CASSQGDWGSAFF.

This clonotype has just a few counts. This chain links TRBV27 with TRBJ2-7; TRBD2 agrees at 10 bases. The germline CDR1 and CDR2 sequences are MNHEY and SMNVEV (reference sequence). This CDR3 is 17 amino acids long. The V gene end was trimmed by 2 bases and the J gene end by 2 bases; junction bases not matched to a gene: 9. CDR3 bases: TGTGCCAGCAGTTTAAAGCTAGCGGGAGTCAATACCTACGAGCAGTACTTC. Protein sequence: CASSLKLAGVNTYEQYF.

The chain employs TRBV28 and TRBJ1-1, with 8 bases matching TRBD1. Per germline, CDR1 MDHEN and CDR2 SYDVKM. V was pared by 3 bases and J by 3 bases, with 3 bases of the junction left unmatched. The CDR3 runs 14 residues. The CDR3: CASSLDREDTEAFF. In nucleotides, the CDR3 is TGTGCCAGCAGTTTGGACAGGGAGGACACTGAAGCTTTCTTT.

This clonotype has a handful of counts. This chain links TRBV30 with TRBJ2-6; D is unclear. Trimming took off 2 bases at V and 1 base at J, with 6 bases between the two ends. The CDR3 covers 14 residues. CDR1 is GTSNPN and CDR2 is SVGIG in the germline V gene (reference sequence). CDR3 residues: CAWSKASGANVLTF. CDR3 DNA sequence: TGTGCCTGGAGTAAAGCGTCTGGGGCCAACGTCCTGACTTTC. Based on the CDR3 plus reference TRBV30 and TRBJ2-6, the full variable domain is SQTIHQWPATLVQPVGSPLSLECTVEGTSNPNLYWYRQAAGRGLQLLFYSVGIGQISSEVPQNLSASRPQDRQFILSSKKLLLSDSGFYLCAWSKASGANVLTFGAGSRLTVL.

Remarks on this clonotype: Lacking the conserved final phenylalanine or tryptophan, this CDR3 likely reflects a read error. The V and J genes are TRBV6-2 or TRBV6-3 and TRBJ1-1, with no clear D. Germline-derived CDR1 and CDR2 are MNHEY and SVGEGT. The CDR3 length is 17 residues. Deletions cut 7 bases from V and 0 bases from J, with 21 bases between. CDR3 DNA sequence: TGTGCCAGCACCACACCCACTGGGGTGCCACTGAACACTGAAGCTTTCCTT. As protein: CASTTPTGVPLNTEAFL.

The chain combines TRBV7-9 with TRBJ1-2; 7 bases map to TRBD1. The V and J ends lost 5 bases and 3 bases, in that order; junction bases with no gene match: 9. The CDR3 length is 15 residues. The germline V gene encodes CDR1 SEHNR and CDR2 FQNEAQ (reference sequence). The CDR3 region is CASSDDRAPHYGYTF. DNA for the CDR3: TGTGCCAGCAGCGACGACAGGGCCCCCCACTATGGCTACACCTTC. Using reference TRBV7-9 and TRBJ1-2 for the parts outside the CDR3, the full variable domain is DTGVSQNPRHKITKRGQNVTFRCDPISEHNRLYWYRQTLGQGPEFLTYFQNEAQLEKSRLLSDRFSAERPKGSFSTLEIQRTEQGDSAMYLCASSDDRAPHYGYTFGSGTRLTVV.

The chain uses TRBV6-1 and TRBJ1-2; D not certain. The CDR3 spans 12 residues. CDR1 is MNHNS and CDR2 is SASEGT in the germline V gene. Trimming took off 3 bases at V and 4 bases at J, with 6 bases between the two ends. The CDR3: CASSDRIYGYTF. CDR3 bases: TGTGCCAGCAGTGACAGGATCTATGGCTACACCTTC.

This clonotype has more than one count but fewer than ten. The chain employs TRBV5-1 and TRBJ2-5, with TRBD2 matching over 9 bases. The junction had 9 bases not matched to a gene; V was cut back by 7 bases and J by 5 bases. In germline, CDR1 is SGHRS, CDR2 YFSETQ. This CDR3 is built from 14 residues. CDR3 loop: CASWNSGGTETQYF. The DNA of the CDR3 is TGCGCCAGCTGGAATAGCGGGGGAACGGAGACCCAGTACTTC.

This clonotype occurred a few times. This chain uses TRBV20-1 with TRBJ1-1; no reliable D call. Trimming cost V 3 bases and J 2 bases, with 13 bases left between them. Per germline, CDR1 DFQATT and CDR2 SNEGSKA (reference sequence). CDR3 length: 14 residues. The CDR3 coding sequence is TGCAGTGCTAGTCTTCCAGTAACTAACACTGAAGCTTTCTTT. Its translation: CSASLPVTNTEAFF.

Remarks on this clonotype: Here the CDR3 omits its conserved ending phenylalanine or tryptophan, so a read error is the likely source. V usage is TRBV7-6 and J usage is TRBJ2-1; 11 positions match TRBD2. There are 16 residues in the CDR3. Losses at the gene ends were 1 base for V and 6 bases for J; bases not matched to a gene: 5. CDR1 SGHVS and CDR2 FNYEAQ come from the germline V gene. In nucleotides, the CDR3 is TGTGCCAGCAGCTTAGGTACTAGCGGGAGTGCCAATGAGCAGTTCCTC. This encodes CASSLGTSGSANEQFL.

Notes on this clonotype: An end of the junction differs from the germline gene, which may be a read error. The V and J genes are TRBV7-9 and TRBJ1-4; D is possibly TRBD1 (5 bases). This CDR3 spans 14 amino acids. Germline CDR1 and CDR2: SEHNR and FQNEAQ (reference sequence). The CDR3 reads CAGSSTEEGEKLFF. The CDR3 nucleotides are TGTGCCGGCAGCTCGACAGAAGAAGGTGAAAAACTGTTTTTT. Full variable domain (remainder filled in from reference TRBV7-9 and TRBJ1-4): DTGVSQNPRHKITKRGQNVTFRCDPISEHNRLYWYRQTLGQGPEFLTYFQNEAQLEKSRLLSDRFSAERPKGSFSTLEIQRTEQGDSAMYLCAGSSTEEGEKLFFGSGTQLSVL.

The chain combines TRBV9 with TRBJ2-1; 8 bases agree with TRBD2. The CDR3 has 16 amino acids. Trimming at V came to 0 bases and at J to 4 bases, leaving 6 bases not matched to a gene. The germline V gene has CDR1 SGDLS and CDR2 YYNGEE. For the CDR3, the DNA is TGTGCCAGCAGCGTAGCTTCAGCGGGGGAATACAATGAGCAGTTCTTC. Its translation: CASSVASAGEYNEQFF.

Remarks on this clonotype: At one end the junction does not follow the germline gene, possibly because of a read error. The CDR3 reads CASSPDSGPETQCF. As DNA, the CDR3 is TGCGCCAGCAGCCCGGACTCGGGCCCCGAGACCCAGTGCTTC. The chain uses TRBV5-1 and TRBJ2-5, with a weak D call TRBD2 (5 bases). The CDR3 is 14 amino acids. Germline V gene lookup returns CDR1 SGHRS and CDR2 YFSETQ.

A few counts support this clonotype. CDR3 residues: CASSQDGVKLFF. The CDR3 DNA reads TGTGCCAGCAGCCAGGACGGGGTTAAACTGTTTTTT. V usage is TRBV5-5 and J usage is TRBJ1-4; D is undetermined. V was shortened by 4 bases and J by 11 bases, with 12 bases between the two germline ends. The CDR3 has 12 residues. Germline-derived CDR1 and CDR2 are SGHKS and YYEKEE (reference sequence).